The source of this T cell receptor beta chain is a study of CD8 T cells in Susac syndrome. Overall study results and limits: The CD4+ T cell repertoires of Susac syndrome were found to show no clonal expansion.

Germline-derived CDR1 and CDR2 are MNHEY and SVGEGT. Trimming took off 5 bases at V and 12 bases at J, with 14 bases between the two ends. The CDR3 is made up of 12 amino acids. Worth noting for this clonotype: Antigen: not known.

Random-hexamer reverse transcription was applied to about 0.5 to 1 ug RNA. Across 54 Vbeta and 13 Jbeta, TCR beta CDR3 was amplified with immunoSEQ multiplex PCR. TCRdb reprocessed the immunoSEQ multiplex PCR reads with MiXCR, giving one entry per CDR3 protein. The data hold some 150,000 distinct CDR3 sequences, with approximately 95% observed a single time. The source is a human donor with Susac syndrome. This chain uses TRBV6-2 or TRBV6-3 with TRBJ2-1, with D unclear. The source material was CD4+ T cells from PBMCs. The CDR3 DNA reads as TGTGCCAGCAGTCAAGTCAGAGGAACGCAGTTCTTC. Its protein product is CASSQVRGTQFF.